A selection of T cell receptor beta chains follows, all from one sample in a study of metastatic and nonmetastatic thyroid tumors. TCRdb re-analyzed the PCR reads through MiXCR. The sample contains tens of thousands of clones, about 24% of which appear only once. The sequenced material came from blood. Source of these receptors: a male donor with papillary thyroid cancer or a benign thyroid nodule (not recorded which). Some clones in this sample may be carry-over from other donors' samples. The CDR3 runs from the conserved cysteine through the conserved F or W. A D gene is named only where the DNA matches it firmly. Part of the rows lack a size; the others show once, few, many or a class for expanded clones.

>many|TRBJ2-2|TRBV3-1|TRBD2|16
TGTGCCAGCAGTAGGGGACTAGCGGGAGTCACCGGGGAGCTGTTTTTT
CASSRGLAGVTGELFF
>once|TRBJ2-1|TRBV5-1|.|15
TGCGCCAGCAGCTTGGCCGGGGGTGGGGTAAAGTATCAGTTCTTC
CASSLAGGGVKYQFF
>many|TRBJ2-5|TRBV7-3|TRBD2|14
TGTGCCAGCAGTGCCGGGGGGGCGGGAGAGACCCAGTACTTC
CASSAGGAGETQYF
>.|TRBJ2-1|TRBV7-8|.|17
TGTGCCAGCAACTCAAGTGGGGCGGTGGGGGGAAGGTATGAGCAGTTCTTC
CASNSSGAVGGRYEQFF
>.|TRBJ2-7|TRBV7-9|.|14
TGTGCCAGCAGCAAGCCGGGATCCCCCTACGAGCAGTACTTC
CASSKPGSPYEQYF
>.|TRBJ2-3|TRBV4-1|TRBD2|17
TGCGCCAGCAGCCAATCGAGCGGAGCGGGAGGGCAAGATACGCAGTATTTT
CASSQSSGAGGQDTQYF
>many|TRBJ1-1|TRBV3-1|.|14
TGTGCCAGCAGCCAAGGGGTTATGAACACTGAAGCTTTCTTT
CASSQGVMNTEAFF
>.|TRBJ2-3|TRBV7-6|.|17
TGTGCCAGCAGCCCGCACAGGGTAAGGGCGAGGGAGGATACGCAGTATTTT
CASSPHRVRAREDTQYF
>many|TRBJ2-7|TRBV3-1|.|15
TGTGCCAGCAGCCAAGACCCACAACCCTTAAACAAGCAGTACTTC
CASSQDPQPLNKQYF
>medium-sized|TRBJ2-3|TRBV12-5|TRBD2|16
TGTGCTAGTGGTTTGTTTCCTAGCGGCCCCACAGATACGCAGTATTTT
CASGLFPSGPTDTQYF
>few|TRBJ2-1|TRBV5-1|TRBD1|14
TGCGCCAGCAGCTTAGGACAGGGTAAGAATGAGCAGTTCTTC
CASSLGQGKNEQFF
>.|TRBJ1-2|TRBV25-1|.|11
TGTGCCAGCGGACTGAGGGATGGCTACACCTTC
CASGLRDGYTF
>many|TRBJ2-1|TRBV15|.|14
TGTGCCACCAGCAGAGATGTAGCGGACAATGAGCAGTTCTTC
CATSRDVADNEQFF
>many|TRBJ2-6|TRBV4-1|.|16
TGCGCCAGCAGCCGACCCGGTGGCTCTGGGGCCAACGTCCTGACTTTC
CASSRPGGSGANVLTF
>few|TRBJ2-7|TRBV6-1|.|14
TGTGCCAGCAGCGCCTGTACAGGTACCTACGAGCAGTACTTC
CASSACTGTYEQYF
>.|TRBJ2-1|TRBV5-1|TRBD2|17
TGCGCCAGCAGCTTGGCTCTAGCGGGAGGGCCGCGTAATGAGCAGTTCTTC
CASSLALAGGPRNEQFF
>.|TRBJ2-3|TRBV7-1|TRBD1|19
TGTGCCAGCAGTCGCCGTTCCGGGACAGGGGGCGATTTCGGAGATAAGCAGTATTTT
CASSRRSGTGGDFGDKQYF
>.|TRBJ2-6|TRBV12-3/TRBV12-4|.|14
TGTGCCAGCAGCGCGCCCTCTGGCGCCAACGTCCTGACTTTC
CASSAPSGANVLTF
>.|TRBJ2-5|TRBV5-1|TRBD1|16
TGCGCCAGCAGCTCCGGGACAGGGGGCTACCAAGAGACCCAGTACTTC
CASSSGTGGYQETQYF
>medium-sized|TRBJ2-7|TRBV20-1|TRBD1|15
TGCAGTGCTAGGACAGGGTCCCCCCGCTCGAACGAGCAGTACTTC
CSARTGSPRSNEQYF
>many|TRBJ2-2|TRBV6-1|TRBD2|16
TGTGCCAGCAGTCGCACTAGCGGGGTGAACACCGGGGAGCTGTTTTTT
CASSRTSGVNTGELFF
>medium-sized|TRBJ2-7|TRBV20-1|TRBD2|14
TGCAGTGCGCGTCGGCCTAGCGGTTCCTACGAGCAGTACTTC
CSARRPSGSYEQYF
>.|TRBJ2-2|TRBV7-2|.|13
TGTGCCAGTAAACAGGGAAGGACCTGGGAGCTGTTCTTT
CASKQGRTWELFF
>.|TRBJ2-7|TRBV28|TRBD2|14
TGTGCCAGCAGTTTCGCCGGGGGGACCTACGAGCAGTACTTC
CASSFAGGTYEQYF
>many|TRBJ2-1|TRBV20-1|.|15
TGCAGTGCTAGTGTTTTGGCCAGGGGAGGGGATGAGCAGTTCTTC
CSASVLARGGDEQFF
>medium-sized|TRBJ2-7|TRBV19|TRBD1|15
TGTGCCAGTAGTATCTCACCCGGGACAGGCTACGAGCAGTACTTC
CASSISPGTGYEQYF
>many|TRBJ2-5|TRBV2|.|11
TGTGCCAGCAGAGATGAGGGGACCCAGTACTTC
CASRDEGTQYF
>.|TRBJ1-4|TRBV9|TRBD1|14
TGTGACATCACTGAGACAGGGTCGGGCGAAAAACTGTTTTTT
CDITETGSGEKLFF
>few|TRBJ2-7|TRBV19|TRBD2|16
TGTGCCAGTAGTATAGTACTAGCGGGTACACTACGCGGGCAGTACTTC
CASSIVLAGTLRGQYF
>.|TRBJ2-3|TRBV5-8|TRBD1|14
TGTGCCACCGGACAGGTCTTTAAAACAGATACGCAGTATTTT
CATGQVFKTDTQYF
>.|TRBJ1-1|TRBV6-2/TRBV6-3|.|9
TGTGCCAGCAGCTCTGAAGCTTTCTTT
CASSSEAFF
>few|TRBJ1-4|TRBV9|.|15
TGTGCCAGCAGCGTAATAGACGGCCCTAACGAAAAACTGTTTTTT
CASSVIDGPNEKLFF
>.|TRBJ2-3|TRBV2|.|13
TGTGCCAGTGGCAGAGGGGGAGCGGATACGCAGTATTTT
CASGRGGADTQYF
>many|TRBJ2-7|TRBV6-1|.|12
TGTGCCTCGGCCGGGACAACTTACGAGCAGTACTTC
CASAGTTYEQYF
>many|TRBJ2-7|TRBV20-1|TRBD2|16
TGCAGTGCTAGAGATCCCCTAGCGGGAGACCTTCTGGAGCAGTACTTC
CSARDPLAGDLLEQYF
>few|TRBJ1-5|TRBV6-1|.|14
TGTGCCAGCAATCGGGCATGGTGTCATCAGCCCCAGCATTTT
CASNRAWCHQPQHF
>few|TRBJ1-2|TRBV28|.|14
TGTGCCAGCAGAAGTTCAGGGCTCCAGTATGGCTACAACTTC
CASRSSGLQYGYNF
>many|TRBJ2-1|TRBV7-2|.|13
TGTGCCAGCAGCGCCGAGGGCCCCAGGGAGCAGTTCTTC
CASSAEGPREQFF
>many|TRBJ2-5|TRBV4-3|.|16
TGCGCCAGCAGCCAAGATCGGTCGGGGGGCCGGGAGACCCAGTACTTC
CASSQDRSGGRETQYF
>few|TRBJ2-7|TRBV6-2/TRBV6-3|.|14
TGTGCCAGCAGATACAGTGGGGGGTCAGACGAGCAGTACTTC
CASRYSGGSDEQYF
>many|TRBJ1-1|TRBV4-1|.|15
TGCGCCAGCAGCCAAGGGGCAGGGGCAAACACTGAAGCTTTCTTT
CASSQGAGANTEAFF
>medium-sized|TRBJ1-2|TRBV28|.|12
TGTGCCAGCAGTACAGGGTTCTATGGCTACACCTTC
CASSTGFYGYTF
>.|TRBJ2-5|TRBV20-1|.|12
TGCAGTGCTGTCCGTCGGCGAGTGACCCAGTACTTC
CSAVRRRVTQYF
>.|TRBJ1-1|TRBV5-1|.|14
TGCGCCAGCAGCCTTGAGAGTAGGAACACTGAAGCTTTCTTT
CASSLESRNTEAFF
>many|TRBJ2-2|TRBV24-1|TRBD1|17
TGTGCCACCAGTGTTAGCCCGGGACAGACGAACACCGGGGAGCTGTTTTTT
CATSVSPGQTNTGELFF
>many|TRBJ2-5|TRBV19|.|11
TGTGCCACAGGGGTGGGGGAGACCCAGTACTTC
CATGVGETQYF
>few|TRBJ2-1|TRBV19|TRBD2|15
TGTGCCAGTAGAGCCGGGACTAGGGGCTACAATGAGCAGTTCTTC
CASRAGTRGYNEQFF
>.|TRBJ1-5|TRBV4-3|.|15
TGCGCCAGCAGTCAGGAACGGGGGAGCAATCAGCCCCAGCATTTT
CASSQERGSNQPQHF
>once|TRBJ1-4|TRBV6-5|.|16
TGTGCCAGCAGTTTCACAGGGAGCTCCGCGAGTGAAAAACTGTTTTTT
CASSFTGSSASEKLFF
>few|TRBJ2-3|TRBV6-2/TRBV6-3|.|14
TGTGCCATCTGTTTCGGATGGCCCACACATACGCAGTATTTT
CAICFGWPTHTQYF
>.|TRBJ2-1|TRBV6-1|.|16
TGTGCCAGCTCCGAAGAGGTCGCAGGGGTGGCGAATGAGCAGTTCTTC
CASSEEVAGVANEQFF
>many|TRBJ2-1|TRBV2|.|13
TGTGCCGGACAAGGAGGGCCGGAAAATGAGCAGTTCTTC
CAGQGGPENEQFF
>.|TRBJ2-7|TRBV7-6|.|11
TGTGCCAGCAGCAGTGGGAACGAGCAGTACTTC
CASSSGNEQYF